A single sample is the source of the 7 T cell receptor beta chains below, sequenced in a study of PD-1 blockade in classical Hodgkin lymphoma. Each patient relapsed following autologous stem cell transplantation, and prior brentuximab vedotin exposure differed. Sequencing used immunoSEQ multiplex PCR; TCRdb keeps in-frame clones, though not all of them. In the table there are approximately 27,000 clones, 70% of which are singletons. This sample comprised peripheral blood mononuclear cells (PBMCs), obtained before the second cycle of nivolumab. Source of these receptors: a human donor with classical Hodgkin lymphoma.

The chain couples TRBV20-1 to TRBJ1-1; possible D gene TRBD1, 6 bases. Trimming removed 8 bases from V and 8 bases from J, with 15 bases in between. The CDR3 is made up of 11 amino acids. Germline V lookup: CDR1 DFQATT, CDR2 SNEGSKA (reference sequence). The CDR3 is CSTTPGQEAFF. The CDR3 DNA is TGCAGTACCACCCCGGGACAAGAAGCTTTCTTT.

This clone was recorded only once. The J gene is TRBJ2-2, the V gene TRBV19; a possible D gene is TRBD2 (5 bases). The CDR3 covers 14 residues. Germline loops: CDR1 LNHDA, CDR2 SQIVND (reference sequence). V was shortened by 4 bases and J by 2 bases, with 8 bases between the two germline ends. The CDR3 here is CASSTRTNTGELFF. Here the CDR3 DNA reads TGTGCCAGTAGTACTCGGACTAACACCGGGGAGCTGTTTTTT.

The J gene is TRBJ2-2, the V gene TRBV28, with unresolved D. V was shortened by 7 bases and J by 7 bases, with 7 bases between the two germline ends. Looked up from germline, CDR1 is MDHEN and CDR2 is SYDVKM. The CDR3 extends over 11 amino acids. CDR3 bases: TGTGCCAGCAACCTGGGCGGGGAGCTGTTTTTT. This encodes CASNLGGELFF.

The rearrangement uses TRBV7-2 and TRBJ2-6; TRBD2 might be the D (5 bases). Trimming removed 5 bases at V and 4 bases at J, with 9 bases between. The CDR3 covers 14 residues. CDR1 is SGHTA, CDR2 FQGNSA, per germline. The CDR3 sequence is CASSPDWGANVLTF. In DNA, the CDR3 is TGTGCCAGCAGCCCGGACTGGGGGGCCAACGTCCTGACTTTC.

The chain uses TRBV18 and TRBJ1-4; D remains unclear. Trimming removed 1 base at V and 8 bases at J, with 17 bases between. This CDR3 is 16 amino acids long. Per the germline V gene, CDR1 is KGHSH and CDR2 is LQKENI. CDR3 coding DNA: TGTGCCAGCTCACCACATATAAAACAGATTCGAGAAAAACTGTTTTTT. Its translation is CASSPHIKQIREKLFF. Supplemented by reference TRBV18 and TRBJ1-4, the full variable domain reads NAGVMQNPRHLVRRRGQEARLRCSPMKGHSHVYWYRQLPEEGLKFMVYLQKENIIDESGMPKERFSAEFPKEGPSILRIQQVVRGDSAAYFCASSPHIKQIREKLFFGSGTQLSVL.

The chain combines TRBV28 with TRBJ2-1; D may be TRBD1 (6 bases). Germline V gene data show CDR1 as MDHEN and CDR2 as SYDVKM. The CDR3 runs 14 residues. V lost 8 bases and J 6 bases, leaving 17 bases between the germline ends. CDR3: CASERTVTGNEQFF. In DNA form, the CDR3 reads TGTGCCAGCGAGAGGACAGTGACAGGCAATGAGCAGTTCTTC.

This clone was seen more than once but under ten times. The chain combines TRBV25-1 with TRBJ1-6; D unresolved. From germline, CDR1 is MGHDK and CDR2 SYGVNS. The CDR3 consists of 14 residues. Trimming removed 1 base at V and 4 bases at J, with 5 bases between. The CDR3 region has the DNA TGTGCCAGCAGTGAATGGAGATATAATTCACCCCTCCACTTT. It is translated as CASSEWRYNSPLHF.